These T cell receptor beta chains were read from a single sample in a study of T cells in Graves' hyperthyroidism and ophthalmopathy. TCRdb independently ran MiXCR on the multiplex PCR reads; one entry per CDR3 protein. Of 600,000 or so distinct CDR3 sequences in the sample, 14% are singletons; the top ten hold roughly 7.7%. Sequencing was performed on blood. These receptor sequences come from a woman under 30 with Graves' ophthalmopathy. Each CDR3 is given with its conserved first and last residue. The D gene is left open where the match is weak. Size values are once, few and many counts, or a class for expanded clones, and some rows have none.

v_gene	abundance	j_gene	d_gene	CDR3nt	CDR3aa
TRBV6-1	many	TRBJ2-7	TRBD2	TGTGCCAGCAGTGAAGAAGCAGCGACTAGCGGTTACGAGCAGTACTTC	CASSEEAATSGYEQYF
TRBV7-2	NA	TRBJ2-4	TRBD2	TGTGCCAGCAGCCCGCTCGGGGAGGGGAGGACAAAAAACATTCAGTACTTC	CASSPLGEGRTKNIQYF
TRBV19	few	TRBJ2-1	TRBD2	TGTGCCAGTAGGAGAACTAGCGGGAGGAGGTACAATGAGCAGTTCTTC	CASRRTSGRRYNEQFF
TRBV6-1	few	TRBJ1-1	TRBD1	TGTGCCAGCAGTAGTACAGGGGGTACGAACACTGGAGCTTTCTTT	CASSSTGGTNTGAFF
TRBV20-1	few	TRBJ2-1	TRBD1	TGCAGTGCTAGGATTATCGTCCGGGACAGGATAGATGAGCAGTTCTTC	CSARIIVRDRIDEQFF
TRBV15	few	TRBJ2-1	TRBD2	TGTGCCACCAGCAGAGGGGGACTAGCTGGGGAGCAGTTCTTC	CATSRGGLAGEQFF
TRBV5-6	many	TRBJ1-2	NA	TGTGCCAGCAGCTTCCGTGGACAGTTGTATGGCTACACCTTC	CASSFRGQLYGYTF
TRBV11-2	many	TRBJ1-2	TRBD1	TGTGCCAGCACCCGGGACAGGAGCTATGGCTACACCTTC	CASTRDRSYGYTF
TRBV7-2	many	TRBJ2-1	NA	TGTGCCAGCAGCTCCGGGACTGGCATCTCCTACAATGAGCAGTTCTTC	CASSSGTGISYNEQFF
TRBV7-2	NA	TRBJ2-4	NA	TGTACCAGCAGCTTTCAATTAGCCAAAAACATTCAGTACTTC	CTSSFQLAKNIQYF
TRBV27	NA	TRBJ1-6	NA	TGTGCCAGCAATAGGGAGGGGAGAAATTCACCCCTCCACTTT	CASNREGRNSPLHF
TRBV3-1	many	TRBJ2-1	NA	TGTGCCAGCAGCCAAGATCAAAGGCGCCAGGGGAGGAATGAGCAGTTCTTC	CASSQDQRRQGRNEQFF
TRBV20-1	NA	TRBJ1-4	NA	TGCAGTGCCCTGGTTGTTTCGGGGGAAAAACTGTTTTTT	CSALVVSGEKLFF
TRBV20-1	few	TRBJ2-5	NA	TGCAGTGCTAGAGATCTCAAAGAGACCCAGTACTTC	CSARDLKETQYF
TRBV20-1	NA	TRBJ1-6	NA	TGCAGTGCTGGAGACCCGGGGGTGCTTAATTCACCCCTCCACTTT	CSAGDPGVLNSPLHF
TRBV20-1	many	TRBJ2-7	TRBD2	TGCAGTGCTTGGGGCCGGACTAGCGGGCCCTACTCCTACGAGCAGTACTTC	CSAWGRTSGPYSYEQYF
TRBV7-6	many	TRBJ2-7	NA	TGTGCCAGCAGCCTCACTGGGGTCCTCTCCTTAATCCACGAGCAGTACTTC	CASSLTGVLSLIHEQYF
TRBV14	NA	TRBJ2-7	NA	TGTGCCAGCAGCCAACACCAGGGAGTGTACGAGCAGTACTTC	CASSQHQGVYEQYF
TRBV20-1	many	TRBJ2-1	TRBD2	TGCAGTGCTAGAGAGGGACTAGGGACGTACAATGAGCAGTTCTTC	CSAREGLGTYNEQFF
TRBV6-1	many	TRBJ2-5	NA	TGTGCCAGCAGTGGACAGTCCGAAGGGACCCAGTACTTC	CASSGQSEGTQYF
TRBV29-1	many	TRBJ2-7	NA	TGCAGCGTGGAGACAGGAATGCACGACGAGCAGTACTTC	CSVETGMHDEQYF
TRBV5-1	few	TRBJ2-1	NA	TGCGCCAGCAGCCCGGGGGAACCGTGGAATGAGCAGTTCTTC	CASSPGEPWNEQFF
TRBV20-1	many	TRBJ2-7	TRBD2	TGCAGTGCCGCACCTTGGAGTAGCGGGGGGACCTACGAGCAGTACTTC	CSAAPWSSGGTYEQYF
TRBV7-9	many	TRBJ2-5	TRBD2	TGTGCCAGCAGCTTGACTAGCGGGAGGAAAGAGACCCAGTACTTC	CASSLTSGRKETQYF
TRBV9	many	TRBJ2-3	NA	TGTGCCAGCAGCCCCCTTACCCCGTCGAGTACAGATACGCAGTATTTT	CASSPLTPSSTDTQYF
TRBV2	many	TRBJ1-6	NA	TGTGCCAGCAAGATTACAGGGAATAATTCACCCCTCCACTTT	CASKITGNNSPLHF
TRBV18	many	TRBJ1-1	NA	TGTGCCAGCTCATCACTCAGGTTAGAGGACGTTGAAGCTTTCTTT	CASSSLRLEDVEAFF
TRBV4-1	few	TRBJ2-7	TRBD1	TGCGCCAGCAGCCAAGCCGACAGGGACGGCTACGAGCAGTACTTC	CASSQADRDGYEQYF
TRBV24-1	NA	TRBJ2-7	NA	TGTGCCACCAGTGATTTGAGCCAGCCGTACGAGCAGTACTTC	CATSDLSQPYEQYF
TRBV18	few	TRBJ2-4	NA	TGTGCCAGCTCACCACCGGTGGGGCAGGGAGCCAAAAACATTCAGTACTTC	CASSPPVGQGAKNIQYF
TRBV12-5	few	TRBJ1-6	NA	TGTGCTAGTGGTTTGGTCGGGGATTCACCCCTCCACTTT	CASGLVGDSPLHF
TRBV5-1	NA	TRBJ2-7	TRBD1	TGCGCCAGCAGCTTCCGTGGACAGGGCCACCTCGAGCAGTACTTC	CASSFRGQGHLEQYF
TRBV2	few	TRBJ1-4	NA	TGTGCCAGCAGCTCCCCGGCGGGCACAACTAATGAAAAACTGTTTTTT	CASSSPAGTTNEKLFF
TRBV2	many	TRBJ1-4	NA	TGTGCCAGCAATCTGGGGAAGCATAATGAAAAACTGTTTTTT	CASNLGKHNEKLFF
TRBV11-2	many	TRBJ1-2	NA	TGTGCCAGCAGCTCAGTTCCCGGCAGCCTTGGCTACACCTTC	CASSSVPGSLGYTF
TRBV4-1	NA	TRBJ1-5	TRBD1	TGCGCCAGCAGCCAGAGCCGGGACAGCTATCAGCCCCAGCATTTT	CASSQSRDSYQPQHF
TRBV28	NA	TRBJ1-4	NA	TGTGCCAGCAGTTTTAGGGGGGGAAAACTGTTTTTT	CASSFRGGKLFF